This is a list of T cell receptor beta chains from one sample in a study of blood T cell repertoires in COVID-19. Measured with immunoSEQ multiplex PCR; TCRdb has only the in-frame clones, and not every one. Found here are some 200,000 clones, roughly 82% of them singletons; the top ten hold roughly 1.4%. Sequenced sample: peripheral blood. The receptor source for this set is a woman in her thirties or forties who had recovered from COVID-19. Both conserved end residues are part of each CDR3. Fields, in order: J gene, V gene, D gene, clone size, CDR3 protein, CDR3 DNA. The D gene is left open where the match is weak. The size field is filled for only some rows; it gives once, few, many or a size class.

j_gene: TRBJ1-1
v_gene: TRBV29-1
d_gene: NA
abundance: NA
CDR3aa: CSVEGQMMNTEAFF
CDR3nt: TGCAGCGTTGAAGGACAGATGATGAACACTGAAGCTTTCTTT

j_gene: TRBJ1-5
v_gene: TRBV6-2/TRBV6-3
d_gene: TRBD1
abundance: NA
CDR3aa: CASSKGQGANDINQPQHF
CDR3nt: TGTGCCAGCAGTAAAGGACAGGGGGCTAATGACATCAATCAGCCCCAGCATTTT

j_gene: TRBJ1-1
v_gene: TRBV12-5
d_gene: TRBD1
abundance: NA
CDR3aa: CASGLMSGGVGTEAFF
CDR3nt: TGTGCTAGTGGTTTGATGTCAGGGGGCGTCGGCACTGAAGCTTTCTTT

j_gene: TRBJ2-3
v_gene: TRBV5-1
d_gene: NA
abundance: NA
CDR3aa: CASSLASAADTQYF
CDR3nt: TGCGCCAGCAGCTTGGCTAGCGCGGCAGATACGCAGTATTTT

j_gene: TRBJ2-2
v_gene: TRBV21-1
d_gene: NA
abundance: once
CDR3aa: CASSKGRDRGRGIGNTGELFF
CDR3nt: TGTGCCAGCAGCAAAGGAAGGGACAGGGGGCGCGGTATTGGGAACACCGGGGAGCTGTTTTTT

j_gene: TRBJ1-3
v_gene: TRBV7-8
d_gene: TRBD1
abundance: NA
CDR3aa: CASSPGQGPRNSGNTIYF
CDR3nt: TGTGCCAGCAGCCCAGGACAGGGGCCCCGAAACTCTGGAAACACCATATATTTT

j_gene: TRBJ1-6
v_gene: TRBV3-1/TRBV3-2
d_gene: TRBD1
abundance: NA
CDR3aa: CASTRQGSSYNSPLHF
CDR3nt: TGTGCCAGCACCCGACAGGGCAGCTCCTATAATTCACCCCTCCACTTT

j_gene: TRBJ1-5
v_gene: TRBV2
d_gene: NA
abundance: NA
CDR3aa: CASSVTTGNQPQHF
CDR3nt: TGTGCCAGCAGTGTTACGACAGGCAATCAGCCCCAGCATTTT

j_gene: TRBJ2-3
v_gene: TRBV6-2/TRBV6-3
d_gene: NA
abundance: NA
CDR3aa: CASSLTATPTDTQYF
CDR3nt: TGTGCCAGCAGCCTTACAGCCACCCCCACAGATACGCAGTATTTT

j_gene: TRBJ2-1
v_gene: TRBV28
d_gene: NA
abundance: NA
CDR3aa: CASRQGDEQFF
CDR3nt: TGTGCCAGTCGGCAGGGTGATGAGCAGTTCTTC

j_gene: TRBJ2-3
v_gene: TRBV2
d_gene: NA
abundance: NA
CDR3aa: CASTMEDSTDTQYF
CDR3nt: TGTGCCAGCACCATGGAGGATAGCACAGATACGCAGTATTTT

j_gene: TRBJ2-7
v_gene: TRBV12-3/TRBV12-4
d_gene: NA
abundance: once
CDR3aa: CASRPQGGEQYF
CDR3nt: TGTGCCAGCAGGCCACAGGGTGGCGAGCAGTACTTC

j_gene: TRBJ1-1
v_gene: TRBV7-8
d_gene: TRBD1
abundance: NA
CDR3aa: CASSFETGGRSTEAFF
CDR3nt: TGTGCCAGCAGCTTTGAGACAGGGGGCCGGAGCACTGAAGCTTTCTTT

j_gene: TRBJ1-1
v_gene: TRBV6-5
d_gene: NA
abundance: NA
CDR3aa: CASRLAGGETEAFF
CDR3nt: TGTGCCAGCAGGTTGGCCGGGGGAGAGACTGAAGCTTTCTTT

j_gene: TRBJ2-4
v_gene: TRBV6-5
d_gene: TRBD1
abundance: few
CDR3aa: CASSYRGLGNIQYF
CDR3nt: TGTGCCAGCAGTTACAGGGGGCTCGGAAACATTCAGTACTTC

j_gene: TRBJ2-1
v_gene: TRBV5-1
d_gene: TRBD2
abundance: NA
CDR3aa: CASSLASGGPHNEQFF
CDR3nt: TGCGCCAGCAGCTTGGCCAGCGGGGGGCCGCACAATGAGCAGTTCTTC

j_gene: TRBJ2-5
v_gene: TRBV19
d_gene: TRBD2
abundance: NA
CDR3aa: CAASSGGYQETQYF
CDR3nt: TGTGCCGCCTCTAGCGGGGGGTACCAAGAGACCCAGTACTTC

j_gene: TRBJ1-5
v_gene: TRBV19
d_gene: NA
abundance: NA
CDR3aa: CASSNFEDSNQPQHF
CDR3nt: TGTGCCAGTAGCAACTTTGAGGATAGCAATCAGCCCCAGCATTTT

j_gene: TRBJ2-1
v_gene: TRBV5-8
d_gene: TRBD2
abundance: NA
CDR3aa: CASSLSLAGPYNEQFF
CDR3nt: TGTGCCAGCAGCTTGTCTCTAGCGGGGCCCTACAATGAGCAGTTCTTC

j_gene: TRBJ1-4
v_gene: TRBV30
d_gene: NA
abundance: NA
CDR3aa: CAWSGTGSTNEKLFF
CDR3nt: TGTGCCTGGAGCGGAACAGGGTCAACTAATGAAAAACTGTTTTTT

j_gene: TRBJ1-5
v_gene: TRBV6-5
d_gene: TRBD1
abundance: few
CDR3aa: CASSYSRTGDNQPQHF
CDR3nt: TGTGCCAGCAGTTACTCTAGGACAGGGGATAATCAGCCCCAGCATTTT

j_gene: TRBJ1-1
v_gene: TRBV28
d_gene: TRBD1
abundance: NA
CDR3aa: CASTKADREAEAFF
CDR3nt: TGTGCCAGCACCAAAGCCGACAGGGAAGCTGAAGCTTTCTTT

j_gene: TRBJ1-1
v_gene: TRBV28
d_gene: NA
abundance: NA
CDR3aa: CASSQTRGSTEAFF
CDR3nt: TGTGCCAGCAGTCAGACAAGAGGGAGCACTGAAGCTTTCTTT

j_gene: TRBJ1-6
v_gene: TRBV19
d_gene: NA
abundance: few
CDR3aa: CASSYDGGYGWNSPLHF
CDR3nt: TGTGCCAGCTCATACGACGGGGGGTATGGTTGGAATTCACCCCTCCACTTT